This T cell receptor beta chain stems from a study of cytomegalovirus exposure and HLA in healthy donors. The CDR3 consists of 19 residues. Germline assignment: CDR1 SGHVS and CDR2 FQNEAQ. The ends were cut back, 10 bases at V and 2 bases at J, with 30 bases in the middle. The donors (healthy individuals) were bone marrow donors. The PCR had 60 Vbeta and 13 Jbeta primers. TCRdb's table, derived via immunoSEQ multiplex PCR, lists solely in-frame clones and lacks some. In the table there are 200,000 or so clones, approximately 70% of which are singletons. The chain couples TRBV7-8 to TRBJ1-5; D may be TRBD1 (6 bases). The sequence came from a middle-aged man in good health and CMV-seropositive. The sequenced sample was PBMCs. CDR3 in amino acids: CANITGGGVFRGGNQPQHF. The CDR3 nucleotides read TGTGCCAACATAACCGGGGGGGGCGTTTTCAGGGGAGGCAATCAGCCCCAGCATTTT. Filled out from reference TRBV7-8 and TRBJ1-5, the complete variable domain reads GAGVSQSPRYKVAKRGQDVALRCDPISGHVSLFWYQQALGQGPEFLTYFQNEAQLDKSGLPSDRFFAERPEGSVSTLKIQRTQQEDSAVYLCANITGGGVFRGGNQPQHFGDGTRLSIL.